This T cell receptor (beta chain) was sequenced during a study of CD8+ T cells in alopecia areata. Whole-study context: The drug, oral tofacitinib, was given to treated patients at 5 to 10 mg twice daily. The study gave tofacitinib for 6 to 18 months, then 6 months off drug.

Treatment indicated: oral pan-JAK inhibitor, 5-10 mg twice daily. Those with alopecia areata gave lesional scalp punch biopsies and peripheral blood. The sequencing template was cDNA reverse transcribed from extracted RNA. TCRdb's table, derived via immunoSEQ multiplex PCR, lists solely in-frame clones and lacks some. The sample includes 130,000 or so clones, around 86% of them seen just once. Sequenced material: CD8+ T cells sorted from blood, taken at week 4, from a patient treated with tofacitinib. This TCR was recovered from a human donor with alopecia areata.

Here the CDR3 reads CSARVIDRGDGELFF. For the CDR3, the DNA is TGCAGCGCCAGAGTAATAGACAGGGGGGACGGGGAGCTGTTTTTT. The J gene is TRBJ2-2, the V gene TRBV29-1; 9 nucleotides match TRBD1. CDR1 and CDR2 from the germline V gene are SQVTM and ANQGSEA. V was clipped by 7 bases and J by 7 bases; unmatched bases: 13. The CDR3 totals 15 residues.